This T cell receptor (beta chain) originates from a study of OX40 agonist ivuxolimab in advanced cancers. In the study overall: Ivuxolimab was an agonistic, fully human IgG2 monoclonal antibody directed against OX40 (CD134), a costimulatory receptor. Intravenous ivuxolimab was administered to patients every 2 weeks at six dose levels: 0.01, 0.1, 0.3, 1.5, 3 and 10 mg/kg. Of the approximately 50 patients in dose escalation, about 20 had hepatocellular carcinoma, around 15 had melanoma, 9 had renal cell carcinoma and 9 had head and neck cancer. The dose-escalation cohort was around 83% male with a mean age of about 60 years, ranging from roughly 23 to 79. Prior anti-PD-1, anti-PD-L1 or anti-CTLA-4 therapy was permitted, and 40% of dose-escalation patients had received checkpoint inhibitors. Partial responses occurred in three dose-escalation patients: two with cutaneous melanoma and one with hepatocellular carcinoma. Peripheral TCRbeta sequencing was intended to test whether TCR sequence diversity was altered and clonal T-cell expansion was caused by ivuxolimab. The paper reports the monotherapy dose-escalation portion (N of about 50 patients) of the phase I ivuxolimab trial. Study-wide conclusions, independent of this receptor: Which antigens the clonally expanded peripheral T cells were specific for was not determined. Low levels of normalized T-cell clonal expansion were also shown by some nonresponding patients. On average, CD8+ T cells showed more expanded clones than CD4+ T cells after ivuxolimab. At doses from 0.1 to 3.0 mg/kg, clonal expansion was seen in both CD4+ and CD8+ blood T cells between baseline and week 6. In partial responders in the 0.1-3.0 mg/kg groups, normalized peripheral clonal expansion was found to be among the lowest, especially among CD8+ T cells.

The CDR3 covers 18 residues, taking in both the cysteine and the phenylalanine. The read is trimmed to its CDR3 DNA, 54 bases read in frame from base 1. The junction shows trimming of 3 bases on V and 2 bases on J, and the gene matches do not reach 13 bases of it. CDR1 and CDR2 (SGHDT, YYEEEE) derive from the germline V gene. Patients with a history of autoimmune disease or receiving systemic immunosuppression were excluded from the trial. In every dose cohort, peripheral blood was drawn for TCR sequencing at baseline, cycle 4 day 1, and cycle 7 day 1. The samples were drawn from a first-in-human, open-label, multicenter phase I dose-escalation trial of ivuxolimab. Adults with locally advanced or metastatic head and neck squamous cell, hepatocellular, melanoma or renal cell carcinoma were enrolled in the trial. Before TCR sequencing, CD4+ T cells and CD8+ T cells were sorted from peripheral blood as separate populations.

Note on this clone: Its cognate antigen has yet to be identified. No much larger clonotype is one base removed from it; base qualities were not supplied.

Genomic DNA was isolated from the sorted cells so that the TCRbeta CDR3 region could be sequenced. The immunoSEQ Assay was used for sequencing of TCRbeta CDR3 regions. In its TCRdb copy, this immuneACCESS table keeps in-frame sequences only and misses some clones. Where compared with another copy, unresolved V genes explain less than half of these, and the others have no known cause. In all, the sample holds roughly 72,000 clones, and approximately 92% of those were seen once. The top ten clones comprise about an eighth of the sample. The starting material was CD4+ or CD8+ T cells sorted from blood, obtained in a trial of the OX40 agonist ivuxolimab. The sequence was collected from an adult with an advanced solid tumor such as melanoma, head and neck, liver or kidney cancer. The chain is encoded by TRBV5-6 joined to TRBJ1-5, with TRBD1 matching 8 junction bases. The DNA sequence reads TGTGCCAGCAGCTCTACAGGGGGATTAATTCGAGGCAATCAGCCCCAGCATTTT. The translation is CASSSTGGLIRGNQPQHF. The reference TRBV5-6 and TRBJ1-5 proteins fill in what lies around the CDR3, so the full variable domain reads DAGVTQSPTHLIKTRGQQVTLRCSPKSGHDTVSWYQQALGQGPQFIFQYYEEEERQRGNFPDRFSGHQFPNYSSELNVNALLLGDSALYLCASSSTGGLIRGNQPQHFGDGTRLSIL.